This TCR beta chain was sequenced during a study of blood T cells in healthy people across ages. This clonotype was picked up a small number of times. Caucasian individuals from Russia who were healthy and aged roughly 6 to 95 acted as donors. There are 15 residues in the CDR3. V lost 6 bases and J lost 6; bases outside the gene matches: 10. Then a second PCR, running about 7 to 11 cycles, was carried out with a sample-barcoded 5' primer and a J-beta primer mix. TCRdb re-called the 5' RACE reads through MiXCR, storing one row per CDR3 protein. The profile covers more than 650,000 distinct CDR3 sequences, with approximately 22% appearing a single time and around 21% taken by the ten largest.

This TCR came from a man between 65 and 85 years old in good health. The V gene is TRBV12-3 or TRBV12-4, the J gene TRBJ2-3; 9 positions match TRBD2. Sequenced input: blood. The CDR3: CASSYPAGGSDTQYF. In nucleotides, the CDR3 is TGTGCCAGCAGCTACCCAGCGGGGGGTAGCGATACGCAGTATTTT.